This T cell receptor beta chain was sequenced in a study of regulatory T cells in long-lasting Graves disease. Study-wide findings and caveats: Persistent patients shared more public clonotypes (about 2,700) than new patients (approximately 970). Persistent disease samples used TRBV28, TRBJ1-2 and TRBJ2-5 preferentially.

Time point given: persistent/refractory GD, antithyroid drugs over 5 years with positive TRAb. RNA isolated from PBMCs was used to make the TCR library. Roughly 10 milliliters of peripheral blood were drawn into EDTA tubes. Building of the TCR beta libraries involved iRepertoire HTBI primers and Arm-PCR of CDR3 regions. One entry per CDR3 protein results from TCRdb running MiXCR on the multiplex PCR reads. The sample holds around 400,000 distinct CDR3 sequences; roughly 23% are singletons and the top ten take around a quarter. This clonotype has just one count. The antigen is not known. The CDR3 contains 15 residues. The germline V and J ends were trimmed by 3 bases and 0 bases, with 6 bases remaining between them. Germline CDR1 is MNHNS and CDR2 is SASEGT.

V and J are TRBV6-1 and TRBJ2-6; no firm D call. This receptor was identified in a woman between 35 and 50 years old with Graves disease. The material was peripheral blood mononuclear cells (PBMCs), obtained when the disease was refractory, from a patient treated with antithyroid drugs. The CDR3 here is CASSEPSSGANVLTF. The DNA of the CDR3 is TGTGCCAGCAGTGAGCCTAGCTCTGGGGCCAACGTCCTGACTTTC.